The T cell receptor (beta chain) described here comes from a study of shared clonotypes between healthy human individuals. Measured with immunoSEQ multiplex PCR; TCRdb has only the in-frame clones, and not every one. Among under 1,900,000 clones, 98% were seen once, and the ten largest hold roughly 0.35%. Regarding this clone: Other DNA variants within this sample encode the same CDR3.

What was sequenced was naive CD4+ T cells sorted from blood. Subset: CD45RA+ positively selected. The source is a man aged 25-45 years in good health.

The CDR3 DNA is TGTGCCAGCAGTTTGAACGGCGAGACCCAGTACTTC. Amino acids: CASSLNGETQYF. The chain recombines TRBV27 with TRBJ2-5, with unresolved D. The V gene's germline CDR1 is MNHEY and CDR2 SMNVEV (reference sequence). The length of the CDR3 is 12 residues. V lost 3 bases and J 5 bases, leaving 7 bases between the germline ends.